The present T cell receptor (beta chain) was sequenced within a study of patients and donors after allogeneic stem cell transplantation. This clonotype was seen repeatedly, ten times or more. TCRdb reprocessed the RT-PCR reads via MiXCR and lists one record per CDR3 protein. The sample holds approximately 170,000 distinct CDR3 sequences; approximately 30% are singletons and the top ten take around 3.2%. The CDR3 consists of 16 residues. Losses at the gene ends were 3 bases for V and 5 bases for J; bases not matched to a gene: 12. The germline V gene encodes CDR1 MDHEN and CDR2 SYDVKM. This receptor was taken from a human donor who was either an allogeneic HSCT recipient or a stem cell or donor lymphocyte infusion donor (not recorded which). It is not recorded whose cells these are; they may come from a transplant donor. V is TRBV28 and J is TRBJ1-2, with 7 bases fitting TRBD1. The specimen was blood, either unsorted or a sorted T cell fraction (not recorded which). The CDR3 region has the DNA TGTGCCAGCAGTTTCCCTGACAGTCTCAGGGGGTATGGCTACACCTTC. Translating it yields CASSFPDSLRGYGYTF.